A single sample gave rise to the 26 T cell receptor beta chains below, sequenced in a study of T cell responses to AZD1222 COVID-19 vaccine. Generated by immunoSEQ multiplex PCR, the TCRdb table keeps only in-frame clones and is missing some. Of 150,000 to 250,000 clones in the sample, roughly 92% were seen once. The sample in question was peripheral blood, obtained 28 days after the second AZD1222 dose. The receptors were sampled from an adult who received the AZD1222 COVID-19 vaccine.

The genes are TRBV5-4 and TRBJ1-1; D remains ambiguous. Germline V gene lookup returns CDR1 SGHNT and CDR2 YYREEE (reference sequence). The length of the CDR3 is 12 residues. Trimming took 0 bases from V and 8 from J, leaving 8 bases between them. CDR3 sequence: CASSLERVEAFF. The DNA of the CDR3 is TGTGCCAGCAGCTTGGAAAGGGTGGAAGCTTTCTTT.

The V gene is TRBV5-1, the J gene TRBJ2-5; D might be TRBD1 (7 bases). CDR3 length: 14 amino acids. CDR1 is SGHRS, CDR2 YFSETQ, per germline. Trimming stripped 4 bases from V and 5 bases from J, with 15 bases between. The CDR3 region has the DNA TGCGCCAGCAGCCCCGGAGGGGGCGGGGAGACCCAGTACTTC. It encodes CASSPGGGGETQYF. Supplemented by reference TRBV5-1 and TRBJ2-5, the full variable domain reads KAGVTQTPRYLIKTRGQQVTLSCSPISGHRSVSWYQQTPGQGLQFLFEYFSETQRNKGNFPGRFSGRQFSNSRSEMNVSTLELGDSALYLCASSPGGGGETQYFGPGTRLLVL.

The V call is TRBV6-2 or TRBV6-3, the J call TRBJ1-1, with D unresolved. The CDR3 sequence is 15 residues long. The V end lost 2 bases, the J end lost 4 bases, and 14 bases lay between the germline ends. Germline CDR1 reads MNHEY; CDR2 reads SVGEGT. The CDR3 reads CASSYPHHSVTEAFF. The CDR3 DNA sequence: TGTGCCAGCAGTTACCCCCATCATAGTGTCACTGAAGCTTTCTTT.

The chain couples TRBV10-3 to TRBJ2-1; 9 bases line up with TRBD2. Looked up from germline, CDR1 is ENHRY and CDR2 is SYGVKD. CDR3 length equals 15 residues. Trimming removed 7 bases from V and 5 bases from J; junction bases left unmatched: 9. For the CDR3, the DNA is TGTGCCATCACCGGAGGAGCGGGGGGAAACAATGAGCAGTTCTTC. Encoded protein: CAITGGAGGNNEQFF.

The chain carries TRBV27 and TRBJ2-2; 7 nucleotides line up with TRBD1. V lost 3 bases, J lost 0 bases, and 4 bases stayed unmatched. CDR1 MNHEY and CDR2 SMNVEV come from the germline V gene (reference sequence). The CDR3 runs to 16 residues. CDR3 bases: TGTGCCAGCAGTTTTGACAGGGCCCCGAACACCGGGGAGCTGTTTTTT. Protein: CASSFDRAPNTGELFF.

CDR3 sequence (DNA): TGTGCCAGCTCACCATCGCACGAGGGGACCAACACTGAAGCTTTCTTT. It codes for CASSPSHEGTNTEAFF. The rearrangement links TRBV18 to TRBJ1-1, with a tentative D call TRBD1 (5 bases). CDR3 size: 16 residues. The V gene's germline CDR1 is KGHSH and CDR2 LQKENI. The ends were cut back, 2 bases at V and 2 bases at J, with 15 bases in the middle.

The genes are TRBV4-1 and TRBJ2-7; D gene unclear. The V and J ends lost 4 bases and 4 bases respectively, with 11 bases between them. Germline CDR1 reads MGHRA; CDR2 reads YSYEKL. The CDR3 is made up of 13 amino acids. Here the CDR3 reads CASSPTGPYEQYF. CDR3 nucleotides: TGCGCCAGCAGCCCAACTGGCCCTTACGAGCAGTACTTC.

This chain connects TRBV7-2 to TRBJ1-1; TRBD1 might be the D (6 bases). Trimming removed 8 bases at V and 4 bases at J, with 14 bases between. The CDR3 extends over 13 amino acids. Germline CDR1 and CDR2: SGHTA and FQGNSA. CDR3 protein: CASQGQPSTEAFF. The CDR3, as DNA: TGTGCCAGCCAGGGGCAGCCTTCCACTGAAGCTTTCTTT.

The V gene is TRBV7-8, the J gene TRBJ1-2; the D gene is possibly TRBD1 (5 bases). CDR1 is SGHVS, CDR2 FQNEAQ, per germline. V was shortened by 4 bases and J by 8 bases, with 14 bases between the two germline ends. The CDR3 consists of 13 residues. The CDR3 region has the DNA TGTGCCAGCAGCTCCCGCGTCGGGGGAGGCTACACCTTC. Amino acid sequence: CASSSRVGGGYTF.

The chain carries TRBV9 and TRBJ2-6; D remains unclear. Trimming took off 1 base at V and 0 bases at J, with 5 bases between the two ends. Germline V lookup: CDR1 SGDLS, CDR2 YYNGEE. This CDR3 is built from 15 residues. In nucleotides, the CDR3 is TGTGCCAGCAGCGTAAGGGACTCTGGGGCCAACGTCCTGACTTTC. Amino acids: CASSVRDSGANVLTF.

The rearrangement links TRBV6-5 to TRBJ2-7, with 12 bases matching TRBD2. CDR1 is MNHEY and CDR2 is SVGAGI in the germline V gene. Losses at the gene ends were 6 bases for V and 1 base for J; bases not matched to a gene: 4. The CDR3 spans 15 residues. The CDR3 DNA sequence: TGTGCCAGCAGCCGGACTAGCGGGGAATCCTACGAGCAGTACTTC. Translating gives CASSRTSGESYEQYF.

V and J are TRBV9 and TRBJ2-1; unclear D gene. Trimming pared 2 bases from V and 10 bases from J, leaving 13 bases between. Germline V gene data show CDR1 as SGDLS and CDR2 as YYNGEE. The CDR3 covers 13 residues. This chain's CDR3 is CASSVGEVGEQFF. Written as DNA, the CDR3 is TGTGCCAGCAGCGTCGGAGAAGTAGGAGAGCAGTTCTTC.

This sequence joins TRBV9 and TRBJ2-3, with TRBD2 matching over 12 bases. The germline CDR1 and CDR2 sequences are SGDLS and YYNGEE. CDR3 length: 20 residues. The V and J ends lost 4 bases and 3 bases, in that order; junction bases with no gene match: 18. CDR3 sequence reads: CASSTRTLAGGPSLTDTQYF. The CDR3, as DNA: TGTGCCAGCAGCACGAGAACACTAGCGGGGGGCCCTAGCTTGACAGATACGCAGTATTTT.

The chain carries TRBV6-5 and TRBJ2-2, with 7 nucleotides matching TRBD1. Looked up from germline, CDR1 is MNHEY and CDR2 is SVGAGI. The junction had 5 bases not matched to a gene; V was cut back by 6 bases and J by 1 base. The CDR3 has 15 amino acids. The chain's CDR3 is CASSSTGLNTGELFF. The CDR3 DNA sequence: TGTGCCAGCAGCTCGACAGGGTTGAACACCGGGGAGCTGTTTTTT.

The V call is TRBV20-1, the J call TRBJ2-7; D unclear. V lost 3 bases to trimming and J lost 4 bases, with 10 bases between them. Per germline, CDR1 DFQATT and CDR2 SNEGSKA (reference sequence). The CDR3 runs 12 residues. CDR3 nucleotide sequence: TGCAGTGCTAGTAACGGAAGATACGAGCAGTACTTC. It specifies CSASNGRYEQYF.

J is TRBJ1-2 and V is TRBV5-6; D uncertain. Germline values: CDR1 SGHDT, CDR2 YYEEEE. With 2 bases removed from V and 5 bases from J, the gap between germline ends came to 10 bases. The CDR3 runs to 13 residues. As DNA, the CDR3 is TGTGCCAGCAGCTTAGAGGTTTTTTATGGCTACACCTTC. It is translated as CASSLEVFYGYTF.

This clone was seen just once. In nucleotides, the CDR3 is TGTGCCAGCAGTGGAACCCTAGGGTGGGTCCGGAACTATGGCTACACCTTC. Translated, it gives CASSGTLGWVRNYGYTF. This chain connects TRBV25-1 to TRBJ1-2; D unresolved. Per the germline V gene, CDR1 is MGHDK and CDR2 is SYGVNS. The CDR3 spans 17 residues. The ends were cut back, 4 bases at V and 2 bases at J, with 20 bases in the middle.

In DNA, the CDR3 is TGTGCCAGCAGCTTGCAAGGGTTCGAGGTTGGTGAGACCCAGTACTTC. As protein: CASSLQGFEVGETQYF. This sequence joins TRBV5-6 and TRBJ2-5; D remains unclear. The CDR3 totals 16 residues. Trimming removed 1 base at V and 5 bases at J, with 18 bases between. Germline V gene data show CDR1 as SGHDT and CDR2 as YYEEEE.

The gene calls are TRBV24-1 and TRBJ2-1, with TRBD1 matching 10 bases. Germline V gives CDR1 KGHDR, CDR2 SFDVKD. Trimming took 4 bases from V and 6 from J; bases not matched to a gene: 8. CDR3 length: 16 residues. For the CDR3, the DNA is TGTGCCACCAGTGACTCCGGGACAGGGGCGGGCAATGAGCAGTTCTTC. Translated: CATSDSGTGAGNEQFF.

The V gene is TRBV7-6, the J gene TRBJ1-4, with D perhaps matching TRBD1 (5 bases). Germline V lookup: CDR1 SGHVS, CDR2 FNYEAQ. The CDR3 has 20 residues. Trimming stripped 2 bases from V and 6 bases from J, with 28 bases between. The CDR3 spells CASSLTPLYTAQGYYEKLFF. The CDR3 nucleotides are TGTGCCAGCAGCTTAACACCCCTCTACACCGCCCAGGGTTATTATGAAAAACTGTTTTTT.

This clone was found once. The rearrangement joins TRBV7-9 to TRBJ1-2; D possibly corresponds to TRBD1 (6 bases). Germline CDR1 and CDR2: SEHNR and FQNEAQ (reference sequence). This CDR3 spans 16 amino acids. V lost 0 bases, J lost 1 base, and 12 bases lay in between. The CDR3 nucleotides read TGTGCCAGCAGCTTAGCGGGGGCAGTCCGTAACTATGGCTACACCTTC. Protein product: CASSLAGAVRNYGYTF. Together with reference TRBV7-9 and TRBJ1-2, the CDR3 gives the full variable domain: DTGVSQNPRHKITKRGQNVTFRCDPISEHNRLYWYRQTLGQGPEFLTYFQNEAQLEKSRLLSDRFSAERPKGSFSTLEIQRTEQGDSAMYLCASSLAGAVRNYGYTFGSGTRLTVV.

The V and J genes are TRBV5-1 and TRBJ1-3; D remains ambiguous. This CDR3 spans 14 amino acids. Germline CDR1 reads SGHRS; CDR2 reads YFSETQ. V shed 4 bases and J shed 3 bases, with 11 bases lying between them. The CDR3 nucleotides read TGCGCCAGCAGCAGGGTGGGGAGTGGAAACACCATATATTTT. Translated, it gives CASSRVGSGNTIYF.

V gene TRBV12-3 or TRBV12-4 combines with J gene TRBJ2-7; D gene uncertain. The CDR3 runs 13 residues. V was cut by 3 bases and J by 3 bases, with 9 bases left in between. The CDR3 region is CASSLQDLYEQYF. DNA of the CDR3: TGTGCCAGCAGTTTGCAGGACCTCTACGAGCAGTACTTC.

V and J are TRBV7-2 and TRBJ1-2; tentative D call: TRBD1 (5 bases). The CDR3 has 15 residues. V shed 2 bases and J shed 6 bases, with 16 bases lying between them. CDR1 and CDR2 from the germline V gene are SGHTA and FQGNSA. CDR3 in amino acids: CASSLMRGAVNGYTF. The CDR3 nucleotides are TGTGCCAGCAGCTTAATGCGAGGGGCCGTTAATGGCTACACCTTC. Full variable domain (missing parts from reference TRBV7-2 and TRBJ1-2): GAGVSQSPSNKVTEKGKDVELRCDPISGHTALYWYRQSLGQGLEFLIYFQGNSAPDKSGLPSDRFSAERTGGSVSTLTIQRTQQEDSAVYLCASSLMRGAVNGYTFGSGTRLTVV.

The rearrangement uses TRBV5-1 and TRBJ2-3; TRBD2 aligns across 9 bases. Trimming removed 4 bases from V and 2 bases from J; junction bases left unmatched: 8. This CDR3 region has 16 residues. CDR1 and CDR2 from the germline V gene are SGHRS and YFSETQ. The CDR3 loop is CASSRGASGVTDTQYF. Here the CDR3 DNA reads TGCGCCAGCAGCAGGGGTGCTAGCGGGGTCACAGATACGCAGTATTTT.

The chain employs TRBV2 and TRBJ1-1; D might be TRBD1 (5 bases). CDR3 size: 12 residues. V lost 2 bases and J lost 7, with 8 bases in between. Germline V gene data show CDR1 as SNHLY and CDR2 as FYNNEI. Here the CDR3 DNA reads TGTGCCAGCAGTGAATTGGGGGATGAAGCTTTCTTT. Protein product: CASSELGDEAFF.